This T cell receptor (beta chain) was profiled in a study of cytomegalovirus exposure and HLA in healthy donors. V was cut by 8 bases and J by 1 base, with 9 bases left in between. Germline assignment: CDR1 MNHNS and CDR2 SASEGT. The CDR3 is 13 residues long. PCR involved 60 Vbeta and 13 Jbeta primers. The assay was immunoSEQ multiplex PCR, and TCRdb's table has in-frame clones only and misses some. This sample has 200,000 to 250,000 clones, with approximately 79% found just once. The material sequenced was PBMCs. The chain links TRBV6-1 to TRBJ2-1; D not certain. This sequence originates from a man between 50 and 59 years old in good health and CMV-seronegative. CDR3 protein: CASQTESYNEQFF. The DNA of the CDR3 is TGTGCCAGCCAAACGGAGTCCTACAATGAGCAGTTCTTC.